The sequence of this TCR beta chain was determined in a study of cytomegalovirus exposure and HLA in healthy donors. Germline-derived CDR1 and CDR2 are SGHNT and YENEEA. Germline trimming cut 3 bases from V and 6 bases from J; bases unmatched to any gene: 3. The length of the CDR3 is 14 residues. The donors formed part of the roughly 110-subject validation cohort, distinct from the approximately 640-subject first cohort. The sample holds a few counts of this clone. What it binds is not known. Findings and caveats of the study: A few chains tied to CMV proved CMV antigen-specific in vitro. In the roughly 130 validation repertoires, a later analysis found that first-cohort TCR clusters tended to co-occur. Reports showed the classifier diagnosing cytomegalovirus status with high specificity and sensitivity.

TCRdb's table, derived via immunoSEQ multiplex PCR, lists solely in-frame clones and lacks some. The sample includes approximately 210,000 clones, around 90% of them seen just once. The sample taken for sequencing was PBMCs. The clonotype originates from a woman aged 18-29 years in good health and CMV-seronegative. The chain links TRBV11-3 to TRBJ2-1; TRBD2 matches at 9 bases. The CDR3 DNA follows: TGTGCCAGCAGCTTTTCGGGACTAGCCAATGAGCAGTTCTTC. This codes for CASSFSGLANEQFF.